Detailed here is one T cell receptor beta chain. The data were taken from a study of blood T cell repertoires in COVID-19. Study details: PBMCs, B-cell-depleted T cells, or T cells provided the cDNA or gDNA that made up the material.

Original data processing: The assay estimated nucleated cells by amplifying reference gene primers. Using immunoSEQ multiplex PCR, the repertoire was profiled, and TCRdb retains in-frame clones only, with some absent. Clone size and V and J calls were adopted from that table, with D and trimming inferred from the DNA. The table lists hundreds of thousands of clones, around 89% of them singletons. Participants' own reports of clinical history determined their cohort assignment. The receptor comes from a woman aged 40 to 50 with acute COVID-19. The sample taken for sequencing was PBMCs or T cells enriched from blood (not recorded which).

DNA of the CDR3: TGTGCCAGCAGCTTAATGGGAGGCGGACTAGCGGGAAGGGCAGATACGCAGTATTTT. This sequence encodes CASSLMGGGLAGRADTQYF. The J gene is TRBJ2-3, the V gene TRBV7-6; 12 nucleotides line up with TRBD2. Germline trimming cut 2 bases from V and 4 bases from J; bases unmatched to any gene: 13. Germline V gives CDR1 SGHVS, CDR2 FNYEAQ. The CDR3 consists of 19 residues.